Below, one T cell receptor beta chain is given with its context. Its specificity is unknown. The data derive from a study of cytomegalovirus exposure and HLA in healthy donors. Study-level points and caveats: Cytomegalovirus-associated TCR beta chains were listed, numbering over 150. The authors later found most CMV-associated TCR beta chains appeared HLA-restricted.

PCR amplification relied on 60 Vbeta primers (plus 13 Jbeta primers). Libraries were prepared by immunoSEQ multiplex PCR; TCRdb keeps only in-frame clonotypes and omits some of them. The table shows about 230,000 clones, with more than 60% occurring only once. Germline V gene lookup returns CDR1 SQVTM and CDR2 ANQGSEA. The CDR3 totals 12 residues. V shed 3 bases, J shed 8 bases, and the junction held 6 bases outside the gene matches. This TCR was sampled from a woman aged 60 to 75 in good health and CMV-seropositive. The V call is TRBV29-1, the J call TRBJ1-1; the match to TRBD1 covers 7 bases. Sequenced: PBMCs. In nucleotides, the CDR3 is TGCAGCGTTGATTCCTGGGACAGAGAAGCTTTCTTT. This codes for CSVDSWDREAFF.